These 29 T cell receptor beta chains originate from one sample sequenced in a study of blood T cell repertoires in COVID-19. Assay: immunoSEQ multiplex PCR; the TCRdb copy retains only in-frame clones and omits some. The table lists around 300,000 clones, 85% to 90% of them singletons. The specimen sequenced was PBMCs or T cells enriched from blood (not recorded which). The receptors come from a woman aged 18 to 35 with acute COVID-19.

V and J are TRBV28 and TRBJ1-1, with D uncertain. CDR1 and CDR2 from the germline V gene are MDHEN and SYDVKM. The CDR3 covers 10 residues. The V and J ends lost 7 bases and 4 bases respectively, with 4 bases between them. As DNA, the CDR3 is TGTGCCAGCAATATCACTGAAGCTTTCTTT. It encodes CASNITEAFF.

The V call is TRBV10-1, the J call TRBJ2-7; D is ambiguous. CDR3 length: 11 amino acids. Between the trimmed V and J ends, which lost 6 bases and 4 bases, there was a span of 7 bases. In germline, CDR1 is WNHNN, CDR2 SYGVQD (reference sequence). For the CDR3, the DNA is TGCGCCAGCAGCCCCGGGTACGAGCAGTACTTC. Protein product: CASSPGYEQYF.

This chain connects TRBV27 to TRBJ1-3; TRBD1 might be the D (5 bases). Trimming left V 5 bases short and J 2 bases short, with 16 bases between. Germline V gives CDR1 MNHEY, CDR2 SMNVEV (reference sequence). CDR3 size: 16 residues. The CDR3 reads CASSGYPGLPGNTIYF. The CDR3 DNA reads as TGTGCCAGCAGTGGATATCCAGGGCTGCCTGGAAACACCATATATTTT.

The genes are TRBV27 and TRBJ2-1; 8 nucleotides line up with TRBD2. This CDR3 comprises 14 residues. The V and J ends lost 7 bases and 6 bases, in that order; junction bases with no gene match: 8. CDR1 is MNHEY, CDR2 SMNVEV, per germline (reference sequence). DNA for the CDR3: TGTGCCAGCACTTCGGGGGGGAGAGGCAATGAGCAGTTCTTC. Its translation is CASTSGGRGNEQFF.

This clone appeared a single time. The V and J genes are TRBV5-1 and TRBJ2-5; 8 nucleotides align to TRBD2. With 0 bases clipped from V and 3 bases from J, the junction kept 10 bases outside the gene matches. This CDR3 region has 17 residues. Germline V gene sequence: CDR1 SGHRS, CDR2 YFSETQ. CDR3 in amino acids: CASSLDISGGPEETQYF. CDR3 DNA: TGCGCCAGCAGCTTGGATATATCGGGAGGGCCAGAAGAGACCCAGTACTTC.

The CDR3 sequence: CASSESGHSNQPQHF. The CDR3 DNA sequence: TGTGCCAGCAGTGAAAGCGGTCATAGCAATCAGCCCCAGCATTTT. The gene calls are TRBV6-1 and TRBJ1-5; D gene unclear. Trimming cost V 2 bases and J 0 bases, with 8 bases left between them. The CDR3 extends over 15 amino acids. In germline, CDR1 is MNHNS, CDR2 SASEGT.

V is TRBV18 and J is TRBJ2-3; TRBD2 agrees at 12 bases. This CDR3 is built from 15 residues. CDR1 and CDR2 (germline): KGHSH, LQKENI. Trimming removed 3 bases from V and 11 bases from J; junction bases left unmatched: 9. The CDR3 sequence: CASSPDGLAGLKQYF. CDR3 DNA: TGTGCCAGCTCACCTGACGGACTAGCGGGGTTGAAGCAGTATTTT.

This clone was detected once. The chain is built from TRBV28 and TRBJ1-4; a possible D gene is TRBD1 (6 bases). This CDR3 comprises 15 residues. Germline loops: CDR1 MDHEN, CDR2 SYDVKM. V was shortened by 2 bases and J by 7 bases, with 14 bases between the two germline ends. CDR3 loop: CASSLDWGRREKLFF. The CDR3 region has the DNA TGTGCCAGCAGTTTAGACTGGGGGCGTCGTGAAAAACTGTTTTTT.

The sample holds a few counts of this clone. The chain carries TRBV4-2 and TRBJ2-7; no reliable D call. CDR3 length: 15 residues. V lost 1 base to trimming and J lost 0 bases, with 10 bases between them. Looked up from germline, CDR1 is LGHNA and CDR2 is YNFKEQ. The CDR3 region is CASSQAGGSSYEQYF. CDR3 in DNA: TGTGCCAGCAGCCAAGCTGGCGGATCCTCCTACGAGCAGTACTTC.

Of note for this clone: Other DNA sequences in the sample encode the same CDR3. This sequence joins TRBV6-5 and TRBJ2-1, with D possibly matching TRBD1 (6 bases). Germline CDR1 and CDR2: MNHEY and SVGAGI. CDR3 length: 13 residues. The V end lost 2 bases, the J end lost 7 bases, and 9 bases lay between the germline ends. The CDR3 DNA follows: TGTGCCAGCAGTTACCTGGGGGCTAATGAGCAGTTCTTC. Translation: CASSYLGANEQFF.

The rearrangement links TRBV4-2 to TRBJ2-2; the match to TRBD1 covers 11 bases. In germline, CDR1 is LGHNA, CDR2 YNFKEQ. After removal of 4 bases from V and 4 bases from J, the junction contained 5 bases not matched to a gene. The CDR3 is 16 residues long. CDR3 coding DNA: TGTGCCAGCAGCCCGCGGACAGGGGGCCGCACCGGGGAGCTGTTTTTT. Translated: CASSPRTGGRTGELFF.

The V call is TRBV9, the J call TRBJ2-3; the D gene is possibly TRBD2 (6 bases). The CDR3 contains 14 residues. CDR1 is SGDLS and CDR2 is YYNGEE in the germline V gene. Between the trimmed V and J ends, which lost 0 bases and 3 bases, there was a span of 8 bases. CDR3 in amino acids: CASSVDGSTDTQYF. CDR3 in DNA: TGTGCCAGCAGCGTAGACGGGAGTACAGATACGCAGTATTTT.

This clone showed up just a few times. V is TRBV6-4 and J is TRBJ2-3; 7 nucleotides align to TRBD2. This CDR3 region has 15 residues. With 4 bases clipped from V and 6 bases from J, the junction kept 10 bases outside the gene matches. Germline V CDR1 and CDR2: MRHNA, SNTAGT. The CDR3: CASSVSAGVPDTQYF. Here the CDR3 DNA reads TGTGCCAGCAGTGTATCGGCGGGAGTCCCGGATACGCAGTATTTT.

The J gene is TRBJ2-7, the V gene TRBV18; tentative D call: TRBD2 (6 bases). Germline V lookup: CDR1 KGHSH, CDR2 LQKENI. V lost 2 bases to trimming and J lost 3 bases, with 14 bases between them. The CDR3 has 15 amino acids. Here the CDR3 reads CASSPSQGGGYEQYF. CDR3 DNA sequence: TGTGCCAGCTCACCATCTCAGGGAGGCGGCTACGAGCAGTACTTC.

The rearrangement links TRBV7-9 to TRBJ1-2, with 9 bases fitting TRBD1. The V segment lost 4 bases and the J segment 3 bases; nucleotides outside the gene matches: 6. Germline V gives CDR1 SEHNR, CDR2 FQNEAQ (reference sequence). This CDR3 region has 15 residues. In DNA, the CDR3 is TGTGCCAGCAGCTCATCACAGGGGGCAGACTATGGCTACACCTTC. This translates into CASSSSQGADYGYTF. The full variable domain, rest sourced from reference TRBV7-9 and TRBJ1-2, is DTGVSQNPRHKITKRGQNVTFRCDPISEHNRLYWYRQTLGQGPEFLTYFQNEAQLEKSRLLSDRFSAERPKGSFSTLEIQRTEQGDSAMYLCASSSSQGADYGYTFGSGTRLTVV.

CDR3 protein: CATSLSPRLSYEQYF. The CDR3 nucleotides read TGTGCCACCAGCCTAAGCCCCCGGTTGTCCTACGAGCAGTACTTC. The rearrangement joins TRBV15 to TRBJ2-7; unclear D gene. The V and J ends lost 5 bases and 1 base respectively, with 15 bases between them. This CDR3 has 15 amino acids. CDR1 and CDR2 (germline): LNHNV, YYDKDF (reference sequence).

Only a few counts were recorded for this clone. The chain uses TRBV7-6 and TRBJ2-7; 12 bases match TRBD1. The CDR3 length is 16 residues. Germline V gene lookup returns CDR1 SGHVS and CDR2 FNYEAQ. Trimming at V came to 1 base and at J to 5 bases, leaving 6 bases not matched to a gene. The CDR3 is CASSLEGTGGADEQYF. CDR3 in DNA: TGTGCCAGCAGCTTAGAGGGGACAGGGGGCGCCGACGAGCAGTACTTC.

The gene calls are TRBV29-1 and TRBJ1-1, with D uncertain. Germline V gene data show CDR1 as SQVTM and CDR2 as ANQGSEA. The CDR3 is made up of 15 amino acids. V was pared by 0 bases and J by 1 base, with 12 bases between. The CDR3 is CSVEDQGLTNTEAFF. In DNA form, the CDR3 reads TGCAGCGTTGAAGATCAAGGACTCACGAACACTGAAGCTTTCTTT.

The CDR3, as DNA: TGTGCCAGCAGTAGAGCTTCGGGGATCCACAATGAGCAGTTCTTC. This translates into CASSRASGIHNEQFF. The chain carries TRBV25-1 and TRBJ2-1; a possible D gene is TRBD2 (5 bases). Germline CDR1 MGHDK, CDR2 SYGVNS. V lost 5 bases to trimming and J lost 5 bases, with 16 bases between them. The CDR3 is made up of 15 amino acids. The full variable domain, rest sourced from reference TRBV25-1 and TRBJ2-1, is EADIYQTPRYLVIGTGKKITLECSQTMGHDKMYWYQQDPGMELHLIHYSYGVNSTEKGDLSSESTVSRIRTEHFPLTLESARPSHTSQYLCASSRASGIHNEQFFGPGTRLTVL.

V usage is TRBV5-1 and J usage is TRBJ2-7, with TRBD1 matching 7 bases. This CDR3 has 14 residues. Losses at the gene ends were 1 base for V and 0 bases for J; bases not matched to a gene: 1. Germline CDR1 is SGHRS and CDR2 is YFSETQ. The CDR3 nucleotides read TGCGCCAGCAGCTTGACAGGGGCCTCCTACGAGCAGTACTTC. Its translation is CASSLTGASYEQYF.

The DNA of the CDR3 is TGTGCCAGTACTAGCGGCGTGGAGCAGTTCTTC. It specifies CASTSGVEQFF. The chain combines TRBV28 with TRBJ2-1, with 8 bases matching TRBD2. The CDR3 has 11 amino acids. The junction had 5 bases not matched to a gene; V was cut back by 9 bases and J by 10 bases. The germline V gene encodes CDR1 MDHEN and CDR2 SYDVKM.

The rearrangement uses TRBV7-2 and TRBJ2-1; 12 positions agree with TRBD2. The CDR3 runs 18 residues. Germline CDR1 SGHTA, CDR2 FQGNSA. With V trimmed by 5 bases and J by 4 bases, 12 bases remained unmatched. DNA of the CDR3: TGTGCCAGCAGCCGGACTAGCGGGACGAATTTGCCATACAATGAGCAGTTCTTC. Residues: CASSRTSGTNLPYNEQFF.

V and J are TRBV27 and TRBJ1-4; TRBD1 matches 7 bases. V shed 4 bases, J shed 8 bases, and the junction held 7 bases outside the gene matches. Germline CDR1 reads MNHEY; CDR2 reads SMNVEV (reference sequence). The CDR3 length is 14 residues. The CDR3: CASSSGQVREKLFF. In nucleotides, the CDR3 is TGTGCCAGCAGTTCCGGACAGGTTCGGGAAAAACTGTTTTTT.

V is TRBV2 and J is TRBJ1-2; 11 bases are shared with TRBD1. Germline V gene sequence: CDR1 SNHLY, CDR2 FYNNEI. Trimming cost V 10 bases and J 1 base; bases outside gene matches: 11. The CDR3 is made up of 16 amino acids. CDR3 loop: CATSPDRGQRNYGYTF. The CDR3 nucleotides are TGTGCCACCTCTCCGGACAGGGGGCAGCGTAACTATGGCTACACCTTC.

The genes are TRBV27 and TRBJ2-7; the D gene is possibly TRBD1 (5 bases). Trimming took off 6 bases at V and 1 base at J, with 28 bases between the two ends. The CDR3 is 19 residues long. CDR1 is MNHEY, CDR2 SMNVEV, per germline (reference sequence). The CDR3 region is CASRPKTPFRALPSYEQYF. In DNA, the CDR3 is TGTGCCAGCAGGCCCAAAACCCCGTTCAGGGCCCTACCTTCCTACGAGCAGTACTTC.

The V call is TRBV5-1, the J call TRBJ1-1; a possible D gene is TRBD1 (6 bases). Germline CDR1 and CDR2: SGHRS and YFSETQ. The CDR3 contains 14 residues. V lost 1 base and J lost 4, with 11 bases in between. The CDR3, as DNA: TGCGCCAGCAGCTTGACGACAGGTCTCACTGAAGCTTTCTTT. Protein product: CASSLTTGLTEAFF.

This chain joins TRBV18 and TRBJ1-4; 10 nucleotides match TRBD1. Unmatched junction bases numbered 0, after V lost 1 base and J lost 4 bases. The CDR3 is 15 residues long. Germline V gene data show CDR1 as KGHSH and CDR2 as LQKENI. This CDR3 is CASSPRTGGNEKLFF. Here the CDR3 DNA reads TGTGCCAGCTCACCACGGACAGGGGGTAATGAAAAACTGTTTTTT.

The J gene is TRBJ1-2, the V gene TRBV18, with a tentative D call TRBD1 (6 bases). Germline V gene sequence: CDR1 KGHSH, CDR2 LQKENI. This CDR3 is built from 16 residues. V lost 2 bases, J lost 1 base, and 14 bases lay in between. The CDR3 DNA is TGTGCCAGCTCACCATCAAACAGGGTCCTTAACTATGGCTACACCTTC. Translated, it gives CASSPSNRVLNYGYTF.

The rearrangement links TRBV13 to TRBJ2-7, with 10 bases fitting TRBD2. V trimming: 10 bases; J trimming: 2 bases; junction bases outside the gene matches: 5. This CDR3 contains 13 residues. Germline V gives CDR1 PRHDT, CDR2 FYEKMQ (reference sequence). The CDR3 bases are TGTGCCACCAGGACTAGCGGAGCCTACGAGCAGTACTTC. This codes for CATRTSGAYEQYF.